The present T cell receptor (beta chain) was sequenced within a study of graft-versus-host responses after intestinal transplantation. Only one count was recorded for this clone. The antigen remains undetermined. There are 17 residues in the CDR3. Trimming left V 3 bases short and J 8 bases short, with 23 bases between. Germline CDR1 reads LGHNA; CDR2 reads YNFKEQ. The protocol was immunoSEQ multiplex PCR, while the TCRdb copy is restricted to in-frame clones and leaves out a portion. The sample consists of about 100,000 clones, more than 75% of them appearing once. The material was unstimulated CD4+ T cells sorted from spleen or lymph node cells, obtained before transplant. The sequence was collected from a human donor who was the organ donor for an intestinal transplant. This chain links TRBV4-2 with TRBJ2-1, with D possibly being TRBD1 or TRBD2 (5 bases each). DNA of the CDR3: TGTGCCAGCAGCCAGGTCTCGGGATATCCAGGGAATCATGAGCAGTTCTTC. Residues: CASSQVSGYPGNHEQFF.